Shown below are 29 T cell receptor beta chains from a single sample sequenced in a study of CD8 T cells in ankylosing spondylitis (dated by TCRdb to the late 2010s). General conclusions and limits of the study: A TCR beta motif made up of several highly homologous amino acid variants appeared to be characteristic of blood from ankylosing spondylitis patients.

Library preparation was by 5' RACE. Reads for this sample came from an Illumina HiSeq 2500. TCRdb reran the public reads through fastp at Q25 and MiXCR, keeping productive beta chains. Here each entry gathers all rows of one CDR3 protein and keeps the most common genes and DNA. This sample lists more than 650,000 distinct CDR3 sequences; roughly 10% were detected once. The ten largest clones represent less than 0.65% of the sample. These receptors' antigens are unknown. Sequenced sample: blood, either unsorted or a sorted T cell fraction (not recorded which). Every receptor here comes from a male donor with ankylosing spondylitis.

Only one count was recorded for this clonotype. The chain carries TRBV7-2 and TRBJ1-2, with TRBD1 as a possible D gene (6 bases). CDR1 SGHTA and CDR2 FQGNSA come from the germline V gene. This CDR3 has 12 amino acids. Trimming left V 5 bases short and J 12 bases short, with 16 bases between. For the CDR3, the DNA is TGTGCCAGCAGCCCGGAGGGCAGGGGCCACACCTTC. This codes for CASSPEGRGHTF.

This clonotype has just a few counts. The V call is TRBV7-9, the J call TRBJ1-1; D uncertain. This CDR3 region has 14 residues. With 5 bases removed from V and 6 bases from J, the gap between germline ends came to 16 bases. Germline assignment: CDR1 SEHNR and CDR2 FQNEAQ (reference sequence). The CDR3 DNA sequence: TGTGCCAGCAGCCGCTTAGAAATCATCGCTGAAGCTTTCTTT. The encoded protein is CASSRLEIIAEAFF. The entire variable domain, with the rest obtained from reference TRBV7-9 and TRBJ1-1, is as follows: DTGVSQNPRHKITKRGQNVTFRCDPISEHNRLYWYRQTLGQGPEFLTYFQNEAQLEKSRLLSDRFSAERPKGSFSTLEIQRTEQGDSAMYLCASSRLEIIAEAFFGQGTRLTVV.

This clonotype has at least ten counts. The V and J genes are TRBV11-1 and TRBJ2-3, with 7 nucleotides matching TRBD1. Germline V gives CDR1 SGHAT, CDR2 FQDESV (reference sequence). This CDR3 is built from 15 residues. V dropped 1 base and J dropped 2; count of bases not matched to a gene: 3. The CDR3 coding sequence is TGTGCCAGCAGCTTAGGGGGGACAGTCACAGATACGCAGTATTTT. Its protein is CASSLGGTVTDTQYF.

The table lists this clonotype with a few counts. The V call is TRBV15, the J call TRBJ1-2; D is uncertain. Germline V CDR1 and CDR2: LNHNV, YYDKDF (reference sequence). The length of the CDR3 is 17 residues. The V gene lost 2 bases and the J gene lost 4 bases, with 20 bases spanning the gap. The CDR3 loop reads CATSRSYGSSFGYGYTF. The CDR3 nucleotides are TGTGCCACCAGCAGATCTTACGGGTCCTCATTCGGCTATGGCTACACCTTC.

This clonotype has only a few counts. The CDR3 loop reads CASSPSGTWYEQYF. The CDR3 coding sequence is TGTGCCAGCAGCCCATCCGGGACCTGGTACGAGCAGTACTTC. This sequence joins TRBV5-5 and TRBJ2-7; D might be TRBD1 or TRBD2, each matching 5 bases. Trimming left V 4 bases short and J 4 bases short, with 15 bases between. The germline V gene has CDR1 SGHKS and CDR2 YYEKEE (reference sequence). The length of the CDR3 is 14 residues.

Many counts were recorded for this clonotype. The gene calls are TRBV12-3 or TRBV12-4 and TRBJ2-1; D remains ambiguous. CDR3 length: 11 residues. Trimming stripped 5 bases from V and 4 bases from J, with 3 bases between. Here the CDR3 reads CASSKYNEQFF. CDR3 in DNA: TGTGCCAGCAGTAAGTACAATGAGCAGTTCTTC.

The chain employs TRBV6-2 or TRBV6-3 and TRBJ2-5; D unclear. CDR1 is MNHEY and CDR2 is SVGEGT in the germline V gene. The ends were cut back, 5 bases at V and 5 bases at J, with 15 bases in the middle. This CDR3 region has 14 residues. CDR3 amino acids: CASSNLTPEETQYF. The CDR3 DNA reads as TGTGCCAGCAGTAACCTGACACCTGAGGAGACCCAGTACTTC.

This clonotype has ten or more counts. CDR3 region: CSIRILQGFNEQFF. The CDR3 bases are TGCAGCATTCGCATCCTACAGGGGTTTAATGAGCAGTTCTTC. The chain carries TRBV29-1 and TRBJ2-1, with 7 nucleotides matching TRBD1. Unmatched junction bases numbered 14, after V lost 8 bases and J lost 7 bases. The CDR3 length is 14 residues. Per the germline V gene, CDR1 is SQVTM and CDR2 is ANQGSEA.

This clonotype was counted only a few times. J is TRBJ2-4 and V is TRBV20-1; D is possibly TRBD1 (6 bases). This CDR3 is built from 15 residues. Trimming cost V 3 bases and J 0 bases, with 12 bases left between them. From germline, CDR1 is DFQATT and CDR2 SNEGSKA (reference sequence). The CDR3 nucleotides are TGCAGTGCTAGGCAGGGGTCTCTAGCCAAAAACATTCAGTACTTC. Its translation is CSARQGSLAKNIQYF.

This clonotype was seen many times. The chain joins TRBV4-3 to TRBJ1-2; D is uncertain. The germline V gene has CDR1 LGHNA and CDR2 YSLEER. The CDR3 runs to 15 residues. Trimming shortened V by 0 bases and J by 7 bases, and 15 bases separated the two germline ends. This CDR3 is CASSQELRVEAGYTF. CDR3 coding DNA: TGCGCCAGCAGCCAAGAGCTTAGGGTGGAGGCTGGCTACACCTTC.

This clonotype was observed a few times. The V gene is TRBV28, the J gene TRBJ2-2; 7 bases are a match to TRBD1. Germline lookup yields CDR1 MDHEN and CDR2 SYDVKM. Trimming at V came to 4 bases and at J to 3 bases, leaving 2 bases not matched to a gene. The CDR3 runs to 14 residues. CDR3 in DNA: TGTGCCAGCAGTTGGGACAGTTACACCGGGGAGCTGTTTTTT. It is translated as CASSWDSYTGELFF.

This clonotype was seen a handful of times. The chain recombines TRBV5-1 with TRBJ2-1, with 8 nucleotides matching TRBD2. The CDR3 contains 18 residues. Trimming at V came to 0 bases and at J to 7 bases, leaving 15 bases not matched to a gene. CDR1 and CDR2 (germline): SGHRS, YFSETQ. The CDR3 protein is CASSLVPIAGSLDNEQFF. The CDR3 DNA follows: TGCGCCAGCAGCTTGGTTCCGATAGCGGGAAGCCTGGATAATGAGCAGTTCTTC. Full variable domain (remainder filled in from reference TRBV5-1 and TRBJ2-1): KAGVTQTPRYLIKTRGQQVTLSCSPISGHRSVSWYQQTPGQGLQFLFEYFSETQRNKGNFPGRFSGRQFSNSRSEMNVSTLELGDSALYLCASSLVPIAGSLDNEQFFGPGTRLTVL.

This rearrangement joins TRBV20-1 to TRBJ2-3, with 8 bases lining up with TRBD1. The CDR3 is made up of 13 amino acids. Germline V gives CDR1 DFQATT, CDR2 SNEGSKA (reference sequence). J gave up 6 bases and V 1 base, and 3 bases lay outside the gene matches. CDR3 DNA: TGCAGTGCTAGAGGGACAGGGAGGGATACGCAGTATTTT. Translating gives CSARGTGRDTQYF.

This clonotype came up many times. The rearrangement uses TRBV20-1 and TRBJ1-2, with a tentative D call TRBD1 (5 bases). The length of the CDR3 is 14 residues. The germline V gene has CDR1 DFQATT and CDR2 SNEGSKA (reference sequence). Trimming stripped 6 bases from V and 4 bases from J, with 18 bases between. CDR3 coding DNA: TGCAGTGCACAACCTGTCGGGGGGGGCTATGGCTACACCTTC. Amino acid sequence: CSAQPVGGGYGYTF.

This clonotype showed up just a few times. The rearrangement uses TRBV4-3 and TRBJ1-1; possibly TRBD1 for D (5 bases). CDR1 is LGHNA, CDR2 YSLEER, per germline. This CDR3 spans 13 amino acids. V was pared by 2 bases and J by 10 bases, with 14 bases between. For the CDR3, the DNA is TGCGCCAGCAGCCAACAGAGGGGAGAACGAGCTTTCTTT. It yields the protein CASSQQRGERAFF.

This chain joins TRBV6-2 or TRBV6-3 and TRBJ2-2, with 10 bases fitting TRBD1. Per germline, CDR1 MNHEY and CDR2 SVGEGT. J lost 6 bases, V lost 2 bases, and 3 bases had no gene match. This CDR3 is 15 amino acids long. This CDR3 is CASSYPTGGPGELFF. The CDR3 DNA follows: TGTGCCAGCAGTTACCCGACAGGGGGCCCCGGGGAGCTGTTTTTT.

The V call is TRBV6-1, the J call TRBJ1-4; D gene ambiguous. Germline loops: CDR1 MNHNS, CDR2 SASEGT. The CDR3 runs to 14 residues. V was trimmed by 5 bases and J by 1 base, leaving 8 bases between them. In DNA, the CDR3 is TGTGCCAGCAGTCGACACCGAACTAATGAAAAACTGTTTTTT. Protein product: CASSRHRTNEKLFF.

In its sample, this clonotype was seen a few times. The V and J genes are TRBV4-3 and TRBJ1-1; D is unresolved. Trimming left V 3 bases short and J 5 bases short, with 10 bases between. Germline loops: CDR1 LGHNA, CDR2 YSLEER. The CDR3 has 13 amino acids. In nucleotides, the CDR3 is TGCGCCAGCAGCCACGAGAGTTGGACTGAAGCTTTCTTT. This sequence encodes CASSHESWTEAFF.

This clonotype occurred a few times. J is TRBJ2-3 and V is TRBV30; TRBD2 matches 11 bases. This CDR3 has 16 residues. V trimming: 2 bases; J trimming: 4 bases; junction bases outside the gene matches: 8. Germline V CDR1 and CDR2: GTSNPN, SVGIG (reference sequence). CDR3 bases: TGTGCCTGGAGTTCTTCGACTAGCGGGATATCAGATACGCAGTATTTT. This codes for CAWSSSTSGISDTQYF.

The V call is TRBV5-1, the J call TRBJ2-3; D unclear. V lost 2 bases and J 2 bases, leaving 9 bases between the germline ends. The CDR3 is 14 residues long. CDR1 SGHRS and CDR2 YFSETQ come from the germline V gene. The CDR3 loop is CASSFVKVTDTQYF. For the CDR3, the DNA is TGCGCCAGCAGCTTCGTTAAGGTCACAGATACGCAGTATTTT.

This clonotype was recorded at least ten times. V gene TRBV28 combines with J gene TRBJ1-1, with a tentative D call TRBD1 (5 bases). This CDR3 spans 16 amino acids. From germline, CDR1 is MDHEN and CDR2 SYDVKM. Trimming cost V 5 bases and J 4 bases, with 20 bases left between them. The CDR3 DNA sequence: TGTGCCAGCAGTCCGGAATACGGGACTTATCGCACTGAAGCTTTCTTT. Its protein is CASSPEYGTYRTEAFF.

This clonotype was recorded at least ten times. The J gene is TRBJ2-7, the V gene TRBV12-3 or TRBV12-4, with D tentatively TRBD1 (6 bases). The CDR3 is 15 residues long. The ends were cut back, 0 bases at V and 1 base at J, with 10 bases in the middle. Written as DNA, the CDR3 is TGTGCCAGCAGTTTAGCGGGCAGGGGATCCTACGAGCAGTACTTC. Translation gives CASSLAGRGSYEQYF.

Of note for this clonotype: Mismatch with germline at one junction end may stem from a read error. CDR3 loop: CSARDSGGAGDELLF. As DNA, the CDR3 is TGCAGTGCTAGAGATAGCGGGGGGGCCGGGGATGAGCTCCTCTTC. V and J are TRBV20-1 and TRBJ2-1, with 11 bases aligning to TRBD2. CDR1 is DFQATT and CDR2 is SNEGSKA in the germline V gene (reference sequence). CDR3 length: 15 amino acids.

This clonotype was seen only a few times. V gene TRBV20-1 combines with J gene TRBJ2-7, with 8 positions matching TRBD2. The CDR3 consists of 16 residues. J was trimmed by 5 bases and V by 0 bases; bases with no gene match: 12. CDR1 is DFQATT and CDR2 is SNEGSKA in the germline V gene (reference sequence). This CDR3 reads CSAREGQRGKANEQYF. The CDR3 nucleotides are TGCAGTGCTAGAGAGGGTCAGCGGGGGAAGGCAAACGAGCAGTACTTC.

The chain carries TRBV18 and TRBJ2-2, with a tentative D call TRBD1 (6 bases). V was trimmed by 6 bases and J by 4 bases, leaving 12 bases between them. Germline CDR1 is KGHSH and CDR2 is LQKENI. The length of the CDR3 is 14 residues. The CDR3, as DNA: TGTGCCAGCTCGCCGCGACAGGCCACCGGGGAGCTGTTTTTT. Protein product: CASSPRQATGELFF.

This clonotype was counted between two and nine times. The rearrangement joins TRBV29-1 to TRBJ2-3; 12 bases map to TRBD2. Germline CDR1 and CDR2: SQVTM and ANQGSEA. CDR3 size: 17 residues. The junction had 7 bases not matched to a gene; V was cut back by 0 bases and J by 3 bases. The CDR3 nucleotides are TGCAGCGTTGAAGATCGGGGAACTAGCGGGGGGACAGATACGCAGTATTTT. Translating it yields CSVEDRGTSGGTDTQYF.

This clonotype was found many times. The chain employs TRBV29-1 and TRBJ2-5; no definite D call. The CDR3 runs to 12 residues. Germline V lookup: CDR1 SQVTM, CDR2 ANQGSEA. V lost 3 bases and J lost 0, with 5 bases in between. Here the CDR3 DNA reads TGCAGCGTTGAGGTCTACCAAGAGACCCAGTACTTC. It codes for CSVEVYQETQYF. Together with reference TRBV29-1 and TRBJ2-5, the CDR3 gives the full variable domain: SAVISQKPSRDICQRGTSLTIQCQVDSQVTMMFWYRQQPGQSLTLIATANQGSEATYESGFVIDKFPISRPNLTFSTLTVSNMSPEDSSIYLCSVEVYQETQYFGPGTRLLVL.

This clonotype was seen more than once but under ten times. This sequence joins TRBV4-3 and TRBJ2-7, with 9 positions matching TRBD1. Germline V CDR1 and CDR2: LGHNA, YSLEER. Unmatched junction bases numbered 3, after V lost 1 base and J lost 2 bases. The CDR3 has 15 residues. CDR3 DNA sequence: TGCGCCAGCAGCCAAGCGGGGACAGGGCCCTACGAGCAGTACTTC. Translated: CASSQAGTGPYEQYF.

This rearrangement joins TRBV4-2 to TRBJ1-2, with a tentative D call TRBD1 (5 bases). The CDR3 loop spans 14 amino acids. The germline CDR1 and CDR2 sequences are LGHNA and YNFKEQ. The V end was cut by 0 bases, the J end by 10 bases, with 15 bases between. CDR3 in amino acids: CASSQDGRQTHYTF. CDR3 DNA: TGTGCCAGCAGCCAAGATGGAAGACAGACACACTACACCTTC.